The rows below give T cell receptor beta chains drawn from one sample of a study of response to subunit inactivated influenza vaccine. TCRdb recomputed calls from the RT-PCR reads with MiXCR, one row per CDR3 protein. The profile shows hundreds of thousands of distinct CDR3 sequences, around 11% of them singletons. The data also belong to a second study, concerning T cells expressing NK-cell markers.

Material: PBMCs from blood, obtained on the day of vaccination. These receptors came from a man aged 45-65 years who received an inactivated influenza vaccine. The CDR3 runs from the conserved cysteine through the conserved F or W. A D gene is named only where the DNA matches it firmly. A clone size is listed for some rows: how often the clone was seen (once, few, many), or a class if it is expanded.

clone_size	v_call	j_call	cdr3_length	d_call	cdr3_nt	cdr3_aa
few	TRBV7-9	TRBJ2-5	15	TRBD2	TGTGCCAGCAGCAACGGACTAGCGGGTCGGGAGACCCAGTACTTC	CASSNGLAGRETQYF
NA	TRBV29-1	TRBJ2-7	13	NA	TGCAGCGTTGAACGCCTAGCGAGCTACGAGCAGTACTTC	CSVERLASYEQYF
NA	TRBV30	TRBJ1-5	16	NA	TGTGCCTGGAGTGCCGACAGAACGTCTTTAAATCAGCCCCAGCATTTT	CAWSADRTSLNQPQHF
few	TRBV12-3/TRBV12-4	TRBJ2-1	18	TRBD1	TGTGCCAGCAGTGTACAGGGGAAGACGGGTTTCGGATTCAATGAGCAGTTCTTC	CASSVQGKTGFGFNEQFF
few	TRBV10-3	TRBJ1-2	15	TRBD1	TGTGCCATCAGTGAGTCTATTGGACAGGGCTATGGCTACACCTTC	CAISESIGQGYGYTF
few	TRBV4-3	TRBJ2-7	17	NA	TGCGCCAGCAGCCCAATGATTACAGGAACAAGCTCCTACGAGCAGTACTTC	CASSPMITGTSSYEQYF
few	TRBV6-6	TRBJ1-1	11	NA	TGTGCCAGCGGAGGGAACACTGAAGCTTTCTTT	CASGGNTEAFF
few	TRBV5-1	TRBJ2-1	15	NA	TGCGCCAGCAGCTTGTATCCGCTAGCGCCCAATGAGCAGTTCTTC	CASSLYPLAPNEQFF
NA	TRBV15	TRBJ2-5	15	TRBD1	TGTGCCACCAGCGGTGGGACAGGGAGTATGAAGACCCAGTACTTC	CATSGGTGSMKTQYF
few	TRBV18	TRBJ2-5	15	TRBD1	TGTGCCAGCTCACCCGGGACAGGGAATTGGGAGACCCAGTACTTC	CASSPGTGNWETQYF
NA	TRBV7-2	TRBJ2-5	13	NA	TGTGCCAGCAGCGGATGGGGGGGGCGGACCCAGTACTTC	CASSGWGGRTQYF
NA	TRBV7-7	TRBJ2-3	15	NA	TGTGCCAGCAGCCAGGGGGGCGGAAAAGAAGATACGCAGTATTTT	CASSQGGGKEDTQYF
few	TRBV7-2	TRBJ1-1	12	NA	TGTGCCAGCAGTTTAGATGAGGGGGAAGCTTTCTTT	CASSLDEGEAFF
few	TRBV24-1	TRBJ2-1	11	NA	TGTGCCACCAGTGATTCTAATGAGCAGTTCTTC	CATSDSNEQFF
many	TRBV3-1	TRBJ2-7	14	NA	TGTGCCAGCAGCCAAAACCCGGGGTCCTACGAGCAGTACTTC	CASSQNPGSYEQYF
many	TRBV12-3/TRBV12-4	TRBJ1-2	14	TRBD1	TGTGCCAGCAGTCTTGGGACAGGGGGCCGGGGCTACACCTTC	CASSLGTGGRGYTF
few	TRBV29-1	TRBJ2-2	13	TRBD1	TGCAGCGCTGGGACAGGGGCCCCCGGGGAGCTGTTTTTT	CSAGTGAPGELFF
NA	TRBV5-6	TRBJ2-1	15	NA	TGTGCCAGCAGCTTGGGGTCGGCTAGGTTCAATGAGCAGTTCTTC	CASSLGSARFNEQFF
few	TRBV29-1	TRBJ2-7	12	TRBD2	TGCAGCGTTACTAGCGGGAGTCGCGAGCAGTACTTC	CSVTSGSREQYF
few	TRBV7-8	TRBJ2-1	14	TRBD1	TGTGCCAGCCGATGGGACAGGGGCATTATTGAGCAGTTCTTC	CASRWDRGIIEQFF
many	TRBV6-5	TRBJ2-7	16	NA	TGTGCCAGCAGTTACTTACCTCAGGGGGGCTCCTACGAGCAGTACTTC	CASSYLPQGGSYEQYF
NA	TRBV4-3	TRBJ2-3	15	TRBD2	TGCGTCAGCAGCCAAGTTTTCGGGGGGGTAGATACGCAGTATTTT	CVSSQVFGGVDTQYF
once	TRBV11-2	TRBJ2-2	19	TRBD1	TGTGCCAGCAGCTTCGTCTACTTCGACCCGGGACAGGGGACCGGGGAGCTGTTTTTT	CASSFVYFDPGQGTGELFF
few	TRBV28	TRBJ2-1	14	NA	TGTGCCAGCAGTTACACCCCCTTGTACAATGAGCAGTTCTTC	CASSYTPLYNEQFF
NA	TRBV30	TRBJ1-5	13	NA	TGTGCCTGGAGTCCCCTTGCCCATCAGCCCCAGCTTTTT	CAWSPLAHQPQLF
NA	TRBV10-3	TRBJ2-7	13	TRBD1	TGTGCCATCGGACAGGAGAACATCTACGAGCAGTACTTC	CAIGQENIYEQYF
few	TRBV12-3/TRBV12-4	TRBJ2-2	15	NA	TGTGCCAGCAGAATGACCAGGTCAAACACCGGGGAGCTGTTTTTT	CASRMTRSNTGELFF
many	TRBV3-1	TRBJ2-7	12	NA	TGTGCCAGCAGCGACCGGACTAACGAGCAGTACTTC	CASSDRTNEQYF
NA	TRBV14	TRBJ2-4	14	TRBD1	TGTGCCAGCAGCCCTGGACAGGGGGCTTACATTCAGTACTTC	CASSPGQGAYIQYF
NA	TRBV6-1	TRBJ2-2	16	TRBD1	TGTGCCAGCAGACGGGGGACAGGGGAGGGCACCGGGGAGCTGTTTTTT	CASRRGTGEGTGELFF